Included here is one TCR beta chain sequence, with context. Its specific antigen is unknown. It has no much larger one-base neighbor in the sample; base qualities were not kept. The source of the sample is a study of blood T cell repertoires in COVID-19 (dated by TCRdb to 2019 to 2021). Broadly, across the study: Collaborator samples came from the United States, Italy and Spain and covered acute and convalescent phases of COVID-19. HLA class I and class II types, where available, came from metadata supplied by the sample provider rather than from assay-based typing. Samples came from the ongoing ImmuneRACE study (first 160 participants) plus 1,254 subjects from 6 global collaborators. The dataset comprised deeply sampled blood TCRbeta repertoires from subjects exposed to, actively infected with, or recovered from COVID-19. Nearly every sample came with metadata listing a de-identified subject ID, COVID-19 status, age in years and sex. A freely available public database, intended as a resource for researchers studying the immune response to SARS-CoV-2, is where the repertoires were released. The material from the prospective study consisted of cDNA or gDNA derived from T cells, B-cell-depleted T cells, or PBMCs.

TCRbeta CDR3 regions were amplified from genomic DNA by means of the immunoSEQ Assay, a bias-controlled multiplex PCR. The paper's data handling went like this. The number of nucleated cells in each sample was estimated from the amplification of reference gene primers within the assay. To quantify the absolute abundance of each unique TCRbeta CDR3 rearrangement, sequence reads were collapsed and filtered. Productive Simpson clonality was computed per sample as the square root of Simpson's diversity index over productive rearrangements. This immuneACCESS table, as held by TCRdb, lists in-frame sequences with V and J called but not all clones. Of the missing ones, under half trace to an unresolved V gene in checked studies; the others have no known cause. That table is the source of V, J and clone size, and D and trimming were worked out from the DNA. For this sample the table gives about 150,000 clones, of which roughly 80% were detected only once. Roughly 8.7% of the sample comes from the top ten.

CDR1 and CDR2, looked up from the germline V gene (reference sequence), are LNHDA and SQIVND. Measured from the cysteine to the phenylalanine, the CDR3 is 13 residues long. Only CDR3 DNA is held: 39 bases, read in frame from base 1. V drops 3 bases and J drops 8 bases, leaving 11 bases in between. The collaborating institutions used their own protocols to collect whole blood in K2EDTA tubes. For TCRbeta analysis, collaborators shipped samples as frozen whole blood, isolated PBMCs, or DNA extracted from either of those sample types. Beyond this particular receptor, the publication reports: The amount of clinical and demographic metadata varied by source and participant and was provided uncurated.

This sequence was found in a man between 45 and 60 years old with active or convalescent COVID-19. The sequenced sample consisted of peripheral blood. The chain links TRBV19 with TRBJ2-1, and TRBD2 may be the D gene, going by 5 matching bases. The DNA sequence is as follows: TGTGCCAGTAGTATTTGGGTGGGAGATGAGCAGTTCTTC. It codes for CASSIWVGDEQFF.